What follows are 17 T cell receptor beta chains derived from one specimen sequenced in a study of Graves' ophthalmopathy and Graves' hyperthyroidism. As the template, RNA transcripts were used to amplify TCR beta CDR3 regions. An initial RT-PCR round employing HTBI primers preceded a second-round multiplex PCR. Using its own MiXCR run on the multiplex PCR reads, TCRdb lists one record per CDR3 protein. The data show 200,000 to 250,000 distinct CDR3 sequences, roughly 21% seen once. The sample taken for sequencing was peripheral blood. These receptors all come from a woman in her forties or fifties with Graves' ophthalmopathy.

In this sample, this clonotype turned up many times. The chain carries TRBV2 and TRBJ2-5, with D possibly matching TRBD2 (5 bases). Germline assignment: CDR1 SNHLY and CDR2 FYNNEI. The CDR3 spans 13 residues. V lost 4 bases, J lost 11 bases, and 17 bases lay in between. The CDR3 here is CASSGETTIIQYF. CDR3 sequence (DNA): TGTGCCAGCAGTGGGGAGACTACGATTATACAGTACTTC.

In its sample, this clonotype was seen many times. The V gene is TRBV7-2, the J gene TRBJ2-7, with D possibly TRBD2 on 5 matching bases. This CDR3 region has 13 residues. CDR1 and CDR2 from the germline V gene are SGHTA and FQGNSA. V lost 1 base, J lost 6 bases, and 10 bases lay in between. CDR3 sequence: CASSLETTGEQYF. CDR3 sequence (DNA): TGTGCCAGCAGCTTAGAGACTACGGGCGAGCAGTACTTC.

This clonotype was seen only a few times. The V and J genes are TRBV2 and TRBJ2-5, with D perhaps assigned TRBD1 or TRBD2 (7 bases each). V was clipped by 6 bases and J by 5 bases, with 13 bases between them. There are 13 residues in the CDR3. From germline, CDR1 is SNHLY and CDR2 FYNNEI. This CDR3 reads CASRGRGGETQYF. DNA of the CDR3: TGTGCCAGCAGGGGCAGGGGGGGGGAGACCCAGTACTTC.

This clonotype has ten or more counts. The chain employs TRBV29-1 and TRBJ2-7; TRBD1 aligns across 9 bases. The CDR3 is 14 residues long. Per germline, CDR1 SQVTM and CDR2 ANQGSEA. The V segment lost 8 bases and the J segment 5 bases; nucleotides outside the gene matches: 13. This chain's CDR3 is CSIRPGQGVHEQYF. CDR3 in DNA: TGCAGCATCAGGCCGGGACAGGGAGTCCACGAGCAGTACTTC.

This clonotype was found many times. The genes are TRBV27 and TRBJ1-2; 8 nucleotides align to TRBD1. The germline V gene encodes CDR1 MNHEY and CDR2 SMNVEV (reference sequence). The CDR3 runs to 17 residues. V lost 2 bases to trimming and J lost 4 bases; unmatched junction nucleotides: 12. In DNA, the CDR3 is TGTGCCAGCAGTTTACTTTTTAGGACAGGGAGGGGCTATGGCTACACCTTC. Its protein is CASSLLFRTGRGYGYTF.

This chain links TRBV7-9 with TRBJ2-5, with D possibly TRBD2 on 5 matching bases. Per the germline V gene, CDR1 is SEHNR and CDR2 is FQNEAQ (reference sequence). The CDR3 is 13 amino acids. The ends were cut back, 1 base at V and 5 bases at J, with 8 bases in the middle. CDR3 protein: CASSLGRAETQYF. In nucleotides, the CDR3 is TGTGCCAGCAGCTTAGGGCGGGCGGAGACCCAGTACTTC.

Ten or more counts support this clonotype. The chain joins TRBV6-5 to TRBJ1-2; 7 bases are a match to TRBD1. The trim removed 0 bases at V and 6 bases at J, leaving 4 bases unmatched. Germline V gene data show CDR1 as MNHEY and CDR2 as SVGAGI. This CDR3 is built from 14 residues. The CDR3: CASSYSTGTHGYTF. The CDR3 DNA is TGTGCCAGCAGTTACTCGACAGGGACTCATGGCTACACCTTC.

This clonotype came up many times. This chain uses TRBV7-2 with TRBJ1-2, with D perhaps matching TRBD1 (5 bases). CDR3 length equals 13 residues. Germline V gives CDR1 SGHTA, CDR2 FQGNSA. The V gene lost 0 bases and the J gene lost 7 bases, with 9 bases spanning the gap. The CDR3 spells CASSLAGARGYTF. In DNA form, the CDR3 reads TGTGCCAGCAGCTTAGCAGGGGCGCGTGGCTACACCTTC.

In this sample, this clonotype turned up many times. This chain uses TRBV19 with TRBJ2-7, with a tentative D call TRBD2 (7 bases). This CDR3 has 15 residues. Germline values: CDR1 LNHDA, CDR2 SQIVND (reference sequence). Trimming pared 6 bases from V and 2 bases from J, leaving 17 bases between. The CDR3 nucleotides read TGTGCCAGTAGCCCGGAGGACGGGGGGCCCTACGAGCAGTACTTC. Amino acid sequence: CASSPEDGGPYEQYF.

Ten or more counts support this clonotype. This chain connects TRBV19 to TRBJ2-7; D remains ambiguous. V lost 5 bases and J lost 2, with 10 bases in between. Germline values: CDR1 LNHDA, CDR2 SQIVND (reference sequence). There are 13 residues in the CDR3. CDR3 protein: CASSSTLTYEQYF. CDR3 DNA sequence: TGTGCCAGTAGTTCAACCTTAACCTACGAGCAGTACTTC.

This clonotype appeared many times. This chain uses TRBV6-6 with TRBJ2-7, with TRBD1 matching 7 bases. The CDR3 length is 14 residues. Germline assignment: CDR1 MNHNY and CDR2 SVGAGI (reference sequence). J gave up 5 bases and V 2 bases, and 6 bases lay outside the gene matches. The CDR3 reads CASSYDWDSNEQYF. The DNA of the CDR3 is TGTGCCAGCAGTTACGACTGGGACAGCAACGAGCAGTACTTC.

This clonotype was seen repeatedly, ten times or more. The V call is TRBV6-1, the J call TRBJ2-7; 9 bases are shared with TRBD1. The J segment lost 3 bases and the V segment lost 2 bases, leaving 5 bases of the junction unmatched. The CDR3 totals 15 residues. Looked up from germline, CDR1 is MNHNS and CDR2 is SASEGT. DNA for the CDR3: TGTGCCAGCAGTGAATATGAGACAGGGGGCTACGAGCAGTACTTC. This encodes CASSEYETGGYEQYF.

The chain links TRBV29-1 to TRBJ2-6; D not certain. V lost 7 bases and J lost 0, with 7 bases in between. The germline CDR1 and CDR2 sequences are SQVTM and ANQGSEA. CDR3 length: 13 residues. The CDR3, as DNA: TGCAGCGCCGACATCTCTGGGGCCAACGTCCTGACTTTC. It codes for CSADISGANVLTF. The full variable domain, completed using reference TRBV29-1 and TRBJ2-6, is SAVISQKPSRDICQRGTSLTIQCQVDSQVTMMFWYRQQPGQSLTLIATANQGSEATYESGFVIDKFPISRPNLTFSTLTVSNMSPEDSSIYLCSADISGANVLTFGAGSRLTVL.

Many counts were recorded for this clonotype. CDR3 region: CASSLGDGHYGYTF. Here the CDR3 DNA reads TGTGCCAGCAGTTTGGGGGACGGCCACTATGGCTACACCTTC. This chain joins TRBV12-3 or TRBV12-4 and TRBJ1-2; possibly TRBD1 for D (5 bases). V was trimmed by 3 bases and J by 3 bases, leaving 11 bases between them. The CDR3 consists of 14 residues.

Only a few counts were recorded for this clonotype. This sequence joins TRBV9 and TRBJ2-2, with TRBD1 as a possible D gene (5 bases). Trimming shortened V by 8 bases and J by 1 base, and 12 bases separated the two germline ends. CDR1 is SGDLS, CDR2 YYNGEE, per germline. The CDR3 loop spans 14 amino acids. CDR3 nucleotide sequence: TGTGCCAGTACCTACACAGGGAACACCGGGGAGCTGTTTTTT. Translation: CASTYTGNTGELFF.

The chain has TRBV6-2 or TRBV6-3 and TRBJ1-6; 7 bases match TRBD1. The CDR3 covers 16 residues. Germline V gene sequence: CDR1 MNHEY, CDR2 SVGEGT. Trimming took 5 bases from V and 5 from J; bases not matched to a gene: 9. The CDR3 sequence: CASSDQTGTDNSPLHF. The DNA for the CDR3 is TGTGCCAGCAGTGACCAGACAGGGACCGATAATTCACCCCTCCACTTT.

This clonotype was seen ten or more times. The chain joins TRBV18 to TRBJ1-1; D remains unclear. The germline V and J ends were trimmed by 7 bases and 1 base, with 7 bases remaining between them. Germline values: CDR1 KGHSH, CDR2 LQKENI. The CDR3 totals 12 residues. CDR3 residues: CASLHRNTEAFF. The CDR3 DNA sequence: TGTGCCAGCTTACATAGGAACACTGAAGCTTTCTTT. Full variable domain (outside the CDR3, taken from reference TRBV18 and TRBJ1-1): NAGVMQNPRHLVRRRGQEARLRCSPMKGHSHVYWYRQLPEEGLKFMVYLQKENIIDESGMPKERFSAEFPKEGPSILRIQQVVRGDSAAYFCASLHRNTEAFFGQGTRLTVV.